These T cell receptor beta chains were read from a single sample in a study of cytomegalovirus exposure and HLA in healthy donors. Data came from immunoSEQ multiplex PCR; TCRdb stores just in-frame clones and leaves some out. The sample records 100,000 to 150,000 clones, approximately 94% being singletons. The material sequenced was PBMCs. Every receptor here comes from a man aged 18 to 29 in good health and CMV-seronegative. Both conserved end residues are part of each CDR3. The order of the fields is V gene, D gene, CDR3 length, J gene, clone size, CDR3 protein, CDR3 DNA. A D gene is named only where the DNA matches it firmly. Where a row states a size, it is once, few, many or the class of an expanded clone; other rows omit it.

v_call: TRBV7-9
d_call: .
cdr3_length: 14
j_call: TRBJ2-2
clone_size: .
cdr3_aa: CASSSPADTGELFF
cdr3_nt: TGTGCCAGCAGCTCTCCCGCGGACACCGGGGAGCTGTTTTTT

v_call: TRBV19
d_call: .
cdr3_length: 14
j_call: TRBJ2-2
clone_size: .
cdr3_aa: CASSIDLRTGELFF
cdr3_nt: TGTGCCAGTAGTATAGATCTTAGAACCGGGGAGCTGTTTTTT

v_call: TRBV2
d_call: .
cdr3_length: 13
j_call: TRBJ2-7
clone_size: .
cdr3_aa: CASSEIDFYEQYF
cdr3_nt: TGTGCCAGCAGTGAGATTGACTTCTACGAGCAGTACTTC

v_call: TRBV6-6
d_call: .
cdr3_length: 11
j_call: TRBJ1-1
clone_size: .
cdr3_aa: CASARDTEAFF
cdr3_nt: TGTGCCAGCGCCCGGGACACTGAAGCTTTCTTT

v_call: TRBV5-1
d_call: .
cdr3_length: 15
j_call: TRBJ2-7
clone_size: once
cdr3_aa: CASSLRGDPSYEQYF
cdr3_nt: TGCGCCAGCAGCCTCAGGGGGGATCCGTCCTACGAGCAGTACTTC

v_call: TRBV13
d_call: TRBD2
cdr3_length: 14
j_call: TRBJ2-3
clone_size: .
cdr3_aa: CASNLGLAGDTQYF
cdr3_nt: TGTGCCAGCAACCTAGGGCTAGCGGGAGATACGCAGTATTTT

v_call: TRBV4-1
d_call: TRBD1
cdr3_length: 16
j_call: TRBJ1-1
clone_size: .
cdr3_aa: CASSQEGQGGGTEAFF
cdr3_nt: TGCGCCAGCAGCCAAGAAGGGCAGGGGGGTGGCACTGAAGCTTTCTTT

v_call: TRBV7-6
d_call: .
cdr3_length: 16
j_call: TRBJ1-1
clone_size: .
cdr3_aa: CASTPDRDIVSTEAFF
cdr3_nt: TGTGCCAGCACCCCGGACCGGGACATAGTCTCCACTGAAGCTTTCTTT

v_call: TRBV11-3
d_call: TRBD2
cdr3_length: 17
j_call: TRBJ2-1
clone_size: .
cdr3_aa: CASSLEGAGGTYNEQFF
cdr3_nt: TGTGCCAGCAGCTTAGAAGGGGCGGGAGGGACCTACAATGAGCAGTTCTTC

v_call: TRBV4-3
d_call: .
cdr3_length: 14
j_call: TRBJ1-2
clone_size: .
cdr3_aa: CASSQVAEVGGYTF
cdr3_nt: TGCGCCAGCAGCCAAGTGGCCGAGGTGGGTGGCTACACCTTC

v_call: TRBV7-8
d_call: .
cdr3_length: 13
j_call: TRBJ2-5
clone_size: .
cdr3_aa: CASSSLTQETQYF
cdr3_nt: TGTGCCAGCAGCTCTCTAACCCAAGAGACCCAGTACTTC

v_call: TRBV19
d_call: TRBD2
cdr3_length: 15
j_call: TRBJ2-1
clone_size: .
cdr3_aa: CASSIASGGPNEQFF
cdr3_nt: TGTGCCAGTAGTATAGCTAGCGGGGGCCCTAATGAGCAGTTCTTC

v_call: TRBV5-4
d_call: .
cdr3_length: 12
j_call: TRBJ2-3
clone_size: .
cdr3_aa: CASSLSGDTQYF
cdr3_nt: TGTGCCAGCAGCTTGTCGGGAGATACGCAGTATTTT

v_call: TRBV30
d_call: .
cdr3_length: 13
j_call: TRBJ2-2
clone_size: .
cdr3_aa: CAWTGGLTGELFF
cdr3_nt: TGTGCCTGGACAGGGGGGCTCACCGGGGAGCTGTTTTTT